The next 23 T cell receptor beta chains were all read from a single sample in a study of OX40 agonist ivuxolimab in advanced cancers. The data were produced by immunoSEQ multiplex PCR, yet TCRdb's version contains in-frame clones alone and is incomplete. The sample includes 70,000 to 95,000 clones, just over 85% of them seen just once. The sequenced sample was CD4+ or CD8+ T cells sorted from blood, obtained in a trial of the OX40 agonist ivuxolimab. All receptors derive from an adult with an advanced solid tumor such as melanoma, head and neck, liver or kidney cancer.

The genes are TRBV25-1 and TRBJ1-2; no clear D gene. CDR3 length: 14 amino acids. CDR1 and CDR2 (germline): MGHDK, SYGVNS. The V end lost 8 bases, the J end lost 6 bases, and 19 bases lay between the germline ends. The DNA of the CDR3 is TGTGCCAGCGGAGACCTTGACAAGACACATGGCTACACCTTC. It codes for CASGDLDKTHGYTF.

The chain is built from TRBV10-3 and TRBJ2-1, with 14 bases that match TRBD2. Losses at the gene ends were 2 bases for V and 7 bases for J; bases not matched to a gene: 1. The CDR3 covers 15 residues. Germline V CDR1 and CDR2: ENHRY, SYGVKD. CDR3 residues: CAISEGLAGGNEQFF. Here the CDR3 DNA reads TGTGCCATCAGTGAGGGACTAGCGGGGGGAAATGAGCAGTTCTTC.

The chain couples TRBV19 to TRBJ2-7; D could derive from TRBD1 or TRBD2 (5 bases each). Germline V gene data show CDR1 as LNHDA and CDR2 as SQIVND (reference sequence). The germline V and J ends were trimmed by 7 bases and 0 bases, with 10 bases remaining between them. The CDR3 extends over 13 amino acids. The CDR3 loop is CASNPGSSYEQYF. The DNA for the CDR3 is TGTGCCAGTAACCCAGGGAGCTCCTACGAGCAGTACTTC.

This chain connects TRBV9 to TRBJ2-3; 7 positions match TRBD1. Germline CDR1 SGDLS, CDR2 YYNGEE. The CDR3 length is 17 residues. V shed 0 bases, J shed 0 bases, and the junction held 7 bases outside the gene matches. CDR3 coding DNA: TGTGCCAGCAGCGTAGGTGGGACAGCACCTAGCACAGATACGCAGTATTTT. This gives the protein CASSVGGTAPSTDTQYF.

The chain couples TRBV10-3 to TRBJ1-5; 8 bases align to TRBD1. CDR3 size: 14 residues. V lost 7 bases, J lost 7 bases, and 9 bases stayed unmatched. Per the germline V gene, CDR1 is ENHRY and CDR2 is SYGVKD. Written as DNA, the CDR3 is TGTGCCATCAAGGACCAGGGGGCAGGGCAGCCCCAGCATTTT. Its translation: CAIKDQGAGQPQHF.

The V gene is TRBV11-2, the J gene TRBJ1-1, with 11 bases fitting TRBD1. Germline V CDR1 and CDR2: SGHAT, FQNNGV. CDR3 length equals 16 residues. V trimming: 1 base; J trimming: 4 bases; junction bases outside the gene matches: 5. CDR3 amino acids: CASSLVGQGATTEAFF. The CDR3 coding sequence is TGTGCCAGCAGCTTAGTTGGACAGGGGGCCACCACTGAAGCTTTCTTT. Supplemented by reference TRBV11-2 and TRBJ1-1, the full variable domain reads EAGVAQSPRYKIIEKRQSVAFWCNPISGHATLYWYQQILGQGPKLLIQFQNNGVVDDSQLPKDRFSAERLKGVDSTLKIQPAKLEDSAVYLCASSLVGQGATTEAFFGQGTRLTVV.

This chain uses TRBV28 with TRBJ2-7; D gene uncertain. V lost 6 bases and J 4 bases, leaving 19 bases between the germline ends. Germline V gene lookup returns CDR1 MDHEN and CDR2 SYDVKM. The length of the CDR3 is 15 residues. CDR3 protein: CASRTDGRPPYEQYF. In nucleotides, the CDR3 is TGTGCCAGCAGAACGGACGGACGGCCTCCGTACGAGCAGTACTTC.

V usage is TRBV7-2 and J usage is TRBJ1-5; 7 bases are shared with TRBD1. The CDR3 runs 17 residues. V gave up 5 bases and J gave up 2 bases; unmatched junction bases: 12. Germline V CDR1 and CDR2: SGHTA, FQGNSA. The CDR3 nucleotides read TGTGCCAGCAGCATTCGACAGGGAAAATTGGGCAATCAGCCCCAGCATTTT. Translating gives CASSIRQGKLGNQPQHF.

This clone has just a few counts. The V gene is TRBV5-4, the J gene TRBJ2-3; D unclear. The germline V gene has CDR1 SGHNT and CDR2 YYREEE (reference sequence). V gave up 3 bases and J gave up 0 bases, with 5 bases separating them. The CDR3 extends over 13 amino acids. The CDR3 here is CASSSFSTDTQYF. In nucleotides, the CDR3 is TGTGCCAGCAGCTCCTTTAGCACAGATACGCAGTATTTT.

The chain couples TRBV25-1 to TRBJ1-2; weak D call: TRBD1 (6 bases). This CDR3 is 14 amino acids long. The germline CDR1 and CDR2 sequences are MGHDK and SYGVNS. Trimming shortened V by 3 bases and J by 4 bases, and 12 bases separated the two germline ends. CDR3 coding DNA: TGTGCCAGCAGTGATATGGACAGATTCTATGGCTACACCTTC. Translated, it gives CASSDMDRFYGYTF.

CDR3 loop: CASSPRQGQETQYF. The DNA for the CDR3 is TGCGCCAGCAGCCCTAGACAGGGACAAGAGACCCAGTACTTC. The chain links TRBV5-1 to TRBJ2-5; 7 nucleotides line up with TRBD1. CDR3 size: 14 residues. Germline-derived CDR1 and CDR2 are SGHRS and YFSETQ. V was pared by 4 bases and J by 2 bases, with 5 bases of the junction left unmatched.

The gene calls are TRBV25-1 and TRBJ2-5; 15 bases are a match to TRBD2. Germline loops: CDR1 MGHDK, CDR2 SYGVNS. This CDR3 region has 18 residues. Trimming at V came to 7 bases and at J to 1 base, leaving 10 bases not matched to a gene. The CDR3 nucleotides read TGTGCCAGCACCCATCGGGGGACTAGCGGGAGGTCCCAAGAGACCCAGTACTTC. Translating gives CASTHRGTSGRSQETQYF. The full variable domain, in which reference TRBV25-1 and TRBJ2-5 provide the parts outside the CDR3, is EADIYQTPRYLVIGTGKKITLECSQTMGHDKMYWYQQDPGMELHLIHYSYGVNSTEKGDLSSESTVSRIRTEHFPLTLESARPSHTSQYLCASTHRGTSGRSQETQYFGPGTRLLVL.

This clone was recorded only once. The chain links TRBV6-5 to TRBJ1-5; 9 nucleotides agree with TRBD1. Germline CDR1 is MNHEY and CDR2 is SVGAGI. The CDR3 is 13 residues long. The V segment lost 8 bases and the J segment 4 bases; nucleotides outside the gene matches: 3. CDR3 nucleotides: TGTGCCAGCCGGGGGACAGGGAATCAGCCCCAGCATTTT. Translating it yields CASRGTGNQPQHF.

The V call is TRBV28, the J call TRBJ1-2; D perhaps matches TRBD1 (6 bases). Germline V gives CDR1 MDHEN, CDR2 SYDVKM. This CDR3 has 15 amino acids. V was cut by 6 bases and J by 3 bases, with 17 bases left in between. The CDR3 sequence: CASSPARGGDYGYTF. CDR3 in DNA: TGTGCCAGCAGCCCCGCCCGGGGGGGCGACTATGGCTACACCTTC.

This sequence joins TRBV11-2 and TRBJ2-1; no firm D call. The germline V gene encodes CDR1 SGHAT and CDR2 FQNNGV. The CDR3 runs to 12 residues. V lost 1 base and J lost 10, with 8 bases in between. For the CDR3, the DNA is TGTGCCAGCAGCTTAGCCCGACAAGAGCAGTTCTTC. Its translation: CASSLARQEQFF. Full variable domain (rest looked up from reference TRBV11-2 and TRBJ2-1): EAGVAQSPRYKIIEKRQSVAFWCNPISGHATLYWYQQILGQGPKLLIQFQNNGVVDDSQLPKDRFSAERLKGVDSTLKIQPAKLEDSAVYLCASSLARQEQFFGPGTRLTVL.

The gene calls are TRBV9 and TRBJ2-1; TRBD1 matches 8 bases. CDR1 SGDLS and CDR2 YYNGEE come from the germline V gene. CDR3 length equals 17 residues. Germline trimming cut 4 bases from V and 1 base from J; bases unmatched to any gene: 10. The CDR3 nucleotides are TGTGCCAGCAGCACCCACAGGGGGATTGGGTCCTACAATGAGCAGTTCTTC. Amino acids: CASSTHRGIGSYNEQFF.

The chain combines TRBV28 with TRBJ2-7; weak D call: TRBD2 (6 bases). V gave up 3 bases and J gave up 4 bases, with 16 bases separating them. The germline gives CDR1 MDHEN, CDR2 SYDVKM. This CDR3 spans 15 amino acids. For the CDR3, the DNA is TGTGCCAGCAGTTTGGCGACACCGGGGGATTACGAGCAGTACTTC. It translates to CASSLATPGDYEQYF.

The rearrangement joins TRBV30 to TRBJ1-6; D call uncertain. Per germline, CDR1 GTSNPN and CDR2 SVGIG (reference sequence). V was shortened by 1 base and J by 6 bases, with 16 bases between the two germline ends. The CDR3 is 16 amino acids. As DNA, the CDR3 is TGTGCCTGGAGTGGTCTCGGCGCAGGACCTAATTCACCCCTCCACTTT. This sequence encodes CAWSGLGAGPNSPLHF.

The chain recombines TRBV19 with TRBJ1-1; a weak D match, TRBD1 (6 bases). CDR1 is LNHDA and CDR2 is SQIVND in the germline V gene (reference sequence). CDR3 length: 13 residues. Trimming left V 4 bases short and J 3 bases short, with 9 bases between. CDR3 amino acids: CASSNQGYTEAFF. In DNA, the CDR3 is TGTGCCAGTAGTAATCAGGGGTACACTGAAGCTTTCTTT. Supplemented by reference TRBV19 and TRBJ1-1, the full variable domain reads DGGITQSPKYLFRKEGQNVTLSCEQNLNHDAMYWYRQDPGQGLRLIYYSQIVNDFQKGDIAEGYSVSREKKESFPLTVTSAQKNPTAFYLCASSNQGYTEAFFGQGTRLTVV.

The rearrangement links TRBV30 to TRBJ2-1, with 7 bases fitting TRBD2. V shed 2 bases and J 4 bases; nucleotides not matched to a gene: 11. Germline CDR1 and CDR2: GTSNPN and SVGIG (reference sequence). CDR3 length equals 16 residues. CDR3 in amino acids: CAWSSQRLAAYNEQFF. In nucleotides, the CDR3 is TGTGCCTGGAGTTCCCAACGACTAGCAGCGTACAATGAGCAGTTCTTC.

This clone was seen a few times. V is TRBV9 and J is TRBJ1-2, with D unclear. The V end was cut by 0 bases, the J end by 8 bases, with 17 bases between. CDR1 is SGDLS and CDR2 is YYNGEE in the germline V gene. CDR3 length: 15 residues. CDR3 loop: CASSVVPDFAEGYTF. The DNA of the CDR3 is TGTGCCAGCAGCGTAGTCCCGGATTTTGCAGAAGGCTACACCTTC.

V and J are TRBV11-2 and TRBJ1-6, with 7 bases aligning to TRBD1. Trimming at V came to 5 bases and at J to 9 bases, leaving 10 bases not matched to a gene. The length of the CDR3 is 15 residues. The germline V gene encodes CDR1 SGHAT and CDR2 FQNNGV. The DNA of the CDR3 is TGTGCCAGCAGCCCCAGGGACAGTCGAAGTTCACCCCTCCACTTT. Translating it yields CASSPRDSRSSPLHF.

CDR3 protein: CASSSDRKQETQYF. The CDR3 DNA is TGTGCCAGCAGCTCGGACAGAAAGCAAGAGACCCAGTACTTC. The chain has TRBV7-2 and TRBJ2-5, with a weak D call TRBD1 (6 bases). Germline V gene sequence: CDR1 SGHTA, CDR2 FQGNSA. V gave up 4 bases and J gave up 2 bases, with 11 bases separating them. This CDR3 comprises 14 residues.